A single sample is the source of the 30 T cell receptor beta chains below, sequenced in a study of tumor-infiltrating lymphocytes in primary liver carcinoma. Investigators took RNA and DNA out together from roughly 21-30 mg of unsorted bulk tissue. TCR beta cDNA came from about 470 ng total RNA, primed with a constant-region primer. Each TCR beta library was derived from three nested multiplex PCR rounds that employed slightly modified ARM-PCR. TRBV1-TRBV30 forward primers paired with a C-beta reverse primer were used in the first two PCR rounds, which ran approximately 10 cycles each. TCRdb ran MiXCR on the multiplex PCR reads and lists one entry per CDR3 protein. The sample records about 54,000 distinct CDR3 sequences, over 70% being singletons. Sequencing used liver tumor tissue from sampling region 2. Subset in this sample: tumor region T2, inferior pole. These receptors were obtained from a man aged 40-50 years with primary liver carcinoma and hepatitis B virus infection.

Remarks on this clonotype: The junction shows a germline mismatch at one end, possibly a read error. This rearrangement joins TRBV12-3 or TRBV12-4 to TRBJ1-1; tentative D call: TRBD1 (6 bases). CDR3 length equals 17 residues. The CDR3 bases are TGTACCAGCAGTTCAGCCTGGGGGACATCGATGAACACTGAAGCTTTCTTT. Translated: CTSSSAWGTSMNTEAFF.

This sequence joins TRBV11-1 and TRBJ2-1; 14 positions agree with TRBD2. In germline, CDR1 is SGHAT, CDR2 FQDESV (reference sequence). With 9 bases clipped from V and 12 bases from J, the junction kept 19 bases outside the gene matches. The CDR3 length is 17 residues. CDR3 loop: CASSLGLAGEVDDGQFF. In DNA form, the CDR3 reads TGTGCCAGTAGCCTGGGACTAGCGGGAGAAGTTGACGATGGGCAGTTCTTC.

Comments on this clonotype: One end of the junction fails to match germline, which may point to a read error. The chain is built from TRBV11-2 and TRBJ2-2; the match to TRBD2 covers 7 bases. The CDR3 sequence is 14 residues long. Germline V gene data show CDR1 as SGHAT and CDR2 as FQNNGV. The chain's CDR3 is CTSIRLAPRGKLFF. CDR3 nucleotide sequence: TGTACCAGCATCAGACTAGCTCCGAGAGGGAAGCTGTTTTTT.

This clonotype was recorded only once. The chain joins TRBV4-1 to TRBJ2-4; 7 bases agree with TRBD2. The CDR3 is made up of 19 amino acids. Losses at the gene ends were 0 bases for V and 1 base for J; bases not matched to a gene: 12. Germline lookup yields CDR1 MGHRA and CDR2 YSYEKL. The CDR3 DNA reads as TGCGCCAGCAGCCAAGATTCGGGGGAGACTAGCCCTGCCAAAAACATTCAGTACTTC. It translates to CASSQDSGETSPAKNIQYF.

Comment on this clonotype: Possible read error: a much larger clone is one base away. This likely comes from a read error, as the CDR3 has no conserved phenylalanine or tryptophan at its end. The rearrangement joins TRBV6-4 to TRBJ2-2; TRBD1 matches 7 bases. CDR3 size: 16 residues. V shed 4 bases and J 3 bases; nucleotides not matched to a gene: 8. CDR1 is MRHNA and CDR2 is SNTAGT in the germline V gene. CDR3 protein: CASSGPGTEHTGELFS. The CDR3 coding sequence is TGTGCCAGCAGTGGTCCCGGGACAGAGCACACCGGGGAGCTGTTTTCT.

A note on this clonotype: The germline gene is not matched at one end of the junction; a read error may be the cause. This chain links TRBV11-2 with TRBJ2-3; tentatively, D is TRBD1 or TRBD2 (6 bases each). Germline-derived CDR1 and CDR2 are SGHAT and FQNNGV. This CDR3 spans 16 amino acids. CDR3 nucleotide sequence: TGTTCCAGCAGCTTAGGGGGACTGGCGTGGACAGATACGCAGTATTTT. Protein: CSSSLGGLAWTDTQYF.

Concerning this clonotype: The CDR3 ends on some other residue instead of the conserved phenylalanine or tryptophan, so this is likely a read error. CDR3 DNA sequence: TGTGCCAGCAGTCTAGGAGGACAGTATAATCAGCCCCAGCATCTT. Its translation is CASSLGGQYNQPQHL. This rearrangement joins TRBV12-3 or TRBV12-4 to TRBJ1-5; tentative D call: TRBD1 (6 bases). V dropped 5 bases and J dropped 4 bases, with 15 bases sitting between them. The CDR3 is 15 amino acids.

This clonotype has only one observation. A junction boundary mismatches the germline segment, possibly from a read error. This rearrangement joins TRBV11-1 to TRBJ2-1, with 10 nucleotides matching TRBD2. The CDR3 extends over 17 amino acids. Germline V gives CDR1 SGHAT, CDR2 FQDESV (reference sequence). The CDR3 DNA follows: TGTGCCAGCAGCCTGGGACTAGCGTGGGAAGTTGACAATGAGCAGTTATTC. Amino acid sequence: CASSLGLAWEVDNEQLF.

In the case of this clonotype: Because it lacks the conserved phenylalanine or tryptophan at the end, this CDR3 is likely a read error. This rearrangement joins TRBV11-2 to TRBJ2-1; 10 nucleotides match TRBD2. J gave up 7 bases and V 3 bases, and 15 bases lay outside the gene matches. Germline CDR1 and CDR2: SGHAT and FQNNGV. This CDR3 is 18 amino acids long. In DNA, the CDR3 is TGTGCCAGCAGCTTGGGATGGGGACTAGCGAGAGACTATAATGAGCAGTTCTTA. This translates into CASSLGWGLARDYNEQFL.

Notes on this clonotype: At one end, the junction sequence differs from germline, possibly due to a read error. This chain uses TRBV12-3 or TRBV12-4 with TRBJ1-1; no firm D call. The CDR3 consists of 15 residues. CDR3 nucleotide sequence: TGCGCCAGCAGCTTCGGAACTCTCCCGAACACTGAAGCTTTCTTT. This translates into CASSFGTLPNTEAFF.

The V and J genes are TRBV4-1 and TRBJ1-2; 7 nucleotides align to TRBD1. V was pared by 4 bases and J by 8 bases, with 10 bases of the junction left unmatched. This CDR3 is 14 amino acids long. Germline V gene lookup returns CDR1 MGHRA and CDR2 YSYEKL. The DNA of the CDR3 is TGCGCCAGCAGCCTGACCCAGGGGGTTGAGGGCTACACCTTC. This translates into CASSLTQGVEGYTF.

Details on this clonotype: At one end, the junction sequence differs from germline, possibly due to a read error. The V and J genes are TRBV6-5 and TRBJ1-1; D unclear. CDR1 is MNHEY and CDR2 is SVGAGI in the germline V gene. The CDR3 runs to 13 residues. The CDR3 here is CASNYSSGAEAFF. CDR3 bases: TGTGCCAGCAATTACTCGTCCGGGGCTGAAGCTTTCTTT.

With respect to this clonotype: At one end the junction does not follow the germline gene, possibly because of a read error. The chain is built from TRBV5-1 and TRBJ2-2, with D tentatively TRBD1 (6 bases). The CDR3 spans 13 residues. Germline values: CDR1 SGHRS, CDR2 YFSETQ. In DNA form, the CDR3 reads TGCGCAAGCAGCTTACAGGGAGCCGGGGAGCTGTATTTT. It translates to CASSLQGAGELYF.

This clonotype was recorded a few times. The rearrangement joins TRBV19 to TRBJ1-5, with D possibly matching TRBD1 (5 bases). Germline V gives CDR1 LNHDA, CDR2 SQIVND (reference sequence). The CDR3 is 17 residues long. V lost 10 bases and J lost 1, with 23 bases in between. In DNA, the CDR3 is TGTGCCACGCGCGAGGGGAATAAGGTCCCAAGCAATCAGCCCCAGCATTTT. Residues: CATREGNKVPSNQPQHF.

With respect to this clonotype: Lacking the conserved final phenylalanine or tryptophan, this CDR3 likely reflects a read error. This chain links TRBV6-1 with TRBJ2-5, with D uncertain. Per germline, CDR1 MNHNS and CDR2 SASEGT. The CDR3 covers 15 residues. The DNA for the CDR3 is TGTGCCAGCAGTGAAGAACGTAACGTCCAAGCGACCCAGTACCTC. It is translated as CASSEERNVQATQYL.

Details on this clonotype: This CDR3 is missing its conserved last phenylalanine or tryptophan, likely due to a read error. The chain recombines TRBV11-2 with TRBJ2-7; D call uncertain. The CDR3 totals 15 residues. The germline CDR1 and CDR2 sequences are SGHAT and FQNNGV. The germline V and J ends were trimmed by 1 base and 2 bases, with 12 bases remaining between them. CDR3 in DNA: TGTGCCAGCAGCTTAGGCATGAGGCTTACCTACGAGCAGTACTAC. Its translation is CASSLGMRLTYEQYY.

Concerning this clonotype itself: Germline and junction disagree at one end, which may indicate a read error. The chain carries TRBV6-5 and TRBJ2-7; D is undetermined. The CDR3 extends over 11 amino acids. Per germline, CDR1 MNHEY and CDR2 SVGAGI. The CDR3 region has the DNA TGTGCCGGCAGTTCCCGATACGAGCAGTATTTC. Protein: CAGSSRYEQYF.

A remark on this clonotype: A junction end diverges from the germline sequence, so it may reflect a read error. The rearrangement joins TRBV6-5 to TRBJ2-1; 7 positions agree with TRBD2. Germline loops: CDR1 MNHEY, CDR2 SVGAGI. The CDR3 is 16 amino acids. The CDR3 region is CASSRLGLVGRDEQFF. The CDR3 nucleotides are TGTGCAAGCAGTAGACTCGGACTAGTGGGAAGAGATGAGCAGTTCTTC.

As regards this clonotype: The CDR3 does not end in the conserved phenylalanine or tryptophan, so this is likely a read error. This sequence joins TRBV6-6 and TRBJ1-5; weak D call: TRBD1 (5 bases). The V end was cut by 6 bases, the J end by 7 bases, with 16 bases between. The CDR3 covers 14 residues. The germline gives CDR1 MNHNY, CDR2 SVGAGI (reference sequence). The CDR3 spells CASRTAGWAQPQHP. The CDR3 DNA reads as TGTGCCAGCAGGACAGCCGGGTGGGCACAGCCCCAGCATCCT.

With respect to this clonotype: Here the CDR3 omits its conserved ending phenylalanine or tryptophan, so a read error is the likely source. The CDR3 DNA reads as TGTGCCAGTAGTTTGCCAGGAGTGGCTTTCTCT. It codes for CASSLPGVAFS. The chain links TRBV12-3 or TRBV12-4 to TRBJ1-1; D ambiguous. The CDR3 contains 11 residues.

As for this clonotype: The CDR3 does not end in the conserved phenylalanine or tryptophan, so this is likely a read error. The rearrangement uses TRBV19 and TRBJ2-6, with D tentatively TRBD1 (6 bases). Between the trimmed V and J ends, which lost 7 bases and 0 bases, there was a span of 10 bases. Germline CDR1 and CDR2: LNHDA and SQIVND (reference sequence). The CDR3 length is 15 residues. The CDR3 region is CASTNRVSGANVLTL. DNA for the CDR3: TGTGCCAGTACCAACAGGGTCTCTGGGGCCAACGTCCTGACTTTG.

Comment on this clonotype: This clone may be a read error of a much larger clone one base away. The rearrangement joins TRBV6-5 to TRBJ2-7; no reliable D call. Germline CDR1 is MNHEY and CDR2 is SVGAGI. This CDR3 is 13 amino acids long. In DNA, the CDR3 is TGTGCCAGCAATTACAGACTTTCCTTCGAGCAGTACTTC. Its translation is CASNYRLSFEQYF.

Details on this clonotype: The junction and the germline gene differ at one end; a read error may be behind it. The chain links TRBV11-2 to TRBJ2-1; 14 nucleotides line up with TRBD2. This CDR3 contains 18 residues. Germline V gene data show CDR1 as SGHAT and CDR2 as FQNNGV. CDR3 DNA: TGTGCCAGCAGCTTAGGGACTAGCGGGAGGAGGTCCTATAATGAGCAATACTTC. It translates to CASSLGTSGRRSYNEQYF.

Details on this clonotype: A much larger clone lies a single base off, so this may be a read error. This sequence joins TRBV5-1 and TRBJ1-4, with D perhaps matching TRBD1 (6 bases). The CDR3 spans 15 residues. Trimming took 4 bases from V and 12 from J, leaving 22 bases between them. Looked up from germline, CDR1 is SGHRS and CDR2 is YFSETQ. The CDR3 protein is CASSPYQGINEELFF. As DNA, the CDR3 is TGCGCCAGCAGCCCTTACCAGGGGATAAACGAAGAACTGTTTTTT.

Details on this clonotype: The junction differs from germline at one of its ends, possibly a read error. The chain couples TRBV7-8 to TRBJ2-1, with 11 bases identical to TRBD2. Germline V gene sequence: CDR1 SGHVS, CDR2 FQNEAQ. The CDR3 sequence is 15 residues long. The CDR3 protein is CASSPGLADYNKQFF. The CDR3 nucleotides read TGTGCCAGCAGTCCGGGACTAGCGGATTACAATAAGCAGTTCTTC.

This chain connects TRBV30 to TRBJ2-7; the match to TRBD2 covers 7 bases. Per the germline V gene, CDR1 is GTSNPN and CDR2 is SVGIG (reference sequence). V gave up 0 bases and J gave up 0 bases; unmatched junction bases: 14. The CDR3 extends over 18 amino acids. The CDR3 DNA reads TGTGCCTGGAGTGTATCCTTGGGGAGGGCCGTGGTCTCCTACGAGCAGTACTTC. It specifies CAWSVSLGRAVVSYEQYF.

A remark on this clonotype: A much larger clonotype is one base distant, so this may be a read error. J is TRBJ2-7 and V is TRBV28, with 7 bases lining up with TRBD2. Looked up from germline, CDR1 is MDHEN and CDR2 is SYDVKM. The CDR3 has 14 residues. V lost 10 bases, J lost 2 bases, and 11 bases stayed unmatched. DNA of the CDR3: TGTGCCAACAGCCGTTTAGCGGGTACCTACGAGCAGTACTTC. Translated: CANSRLAGTYEQYF.

Points on this clonotype: A much larger clone differs by one base, so this may be a read error. V usage is TRBV28 and J usage is TRBJ2-7, with D perhaps matching TRBD1 or TRBD2 (7 bases each). The CDR3 is made up of 19 amino acids. Trimming removed 1 base from V and 3 bases from J, with 25 bases in between. Germline V CDR1 and CDR2: MDHEN, SYDVKM. In nucleotides, the CDR3 is TGTGCCAGCAGTTTATCTAAGGGGGTGGCGAGCGGGACAGTCTACGAGCAGTACTTC. It is translated as CASSLSKGVASGTVYEQYF.

The chain uses TRBV12-3 or TRBV12-4 and TRBJ2-7; either TRBD1 or TRBD2 may fit D (6 bases each). V was cut by 6 bases and J by 4 bases, with 19 bases left in between. CDR3 length: 15 amino acids. The CDR3 coding sequence is TGTGCCAGCAGGTCACGAGGAGGGGGGAATTACGAGCAGTACTTC. Translation: CASRSRGGGNYEQYF.

For this clonotype: Without the conserved terminal phenylalanine or tryptophan, this CDR3 likely stems from a read error. The chain uses TRBV12-3 or TRBV12-4 and TRBJ2-7, with no clear D. The CDR3 totals 14 residues. The CDR3 nucleotides read TGTGCTAGCAGCATGGACCCGAGCTCCTACGAGCAGTACTTA. It yields the protein CASSMDPSSYEQYL.